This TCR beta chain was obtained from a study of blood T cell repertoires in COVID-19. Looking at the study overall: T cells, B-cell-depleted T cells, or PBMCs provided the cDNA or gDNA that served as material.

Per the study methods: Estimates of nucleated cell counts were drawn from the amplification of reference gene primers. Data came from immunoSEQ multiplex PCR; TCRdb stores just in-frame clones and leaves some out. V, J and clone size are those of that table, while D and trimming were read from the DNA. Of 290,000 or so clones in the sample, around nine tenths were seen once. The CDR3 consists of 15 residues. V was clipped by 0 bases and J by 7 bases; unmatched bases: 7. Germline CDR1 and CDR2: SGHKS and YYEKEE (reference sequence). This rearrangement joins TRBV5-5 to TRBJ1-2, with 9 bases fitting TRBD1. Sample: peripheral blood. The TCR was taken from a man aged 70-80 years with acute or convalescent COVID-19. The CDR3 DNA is TGTGCCAGCAGCTTGGCCGCGGGACAGGGTTCTGGCTACACCTTC. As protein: CASSLAAGQGSGYTF.